The clone carrying this TCR beta chain was counted only a few times. The target antigen is unknown. Every sorted population was more than 98% pure. The CDR3 runs to 13 residues. Germline CDR1 reads SGHDT; CDR2 reads YYEEEE. V lost 3 bases to trimming and J lost 1 base, with 7 bases between them. This entry comes from a study of beta chain features in type 1 diabetes. The whole isolated RNA underwent reverse transcription, so sequencing captured expressed TCRB transcripts. Generated by immunoSEQ multiplex PCR, the TCRdb table keeps only in-frame clones and is missing some. The table lists about 160,000 clones, around 7.8% of them singletons, with around 0.94% in the top ten. Study-wide results and limits: Patients with type 1 diabetes showed fewer VDJ junction insertions and more deletions. Among all four CD4+ subsets, Type 1 diabetes patients had TCRB CDR3s that were moderately but significantly shorter. Within patients, naive, central memory and Treg TCRB repertoires seemed more similar than within healthy donors.

This TCR was sampled from a woman between 40 and 50 years old with type 1 diabetes. The chain uses TRBV5-6 and TRBJ2-5, with a possible D match to TRBD1 (6 bases). Sequenced: central memory CD4+ T cells from blood. The CDR3 DNA follows: TGTGCCAGCAGCTGGGACACCCAAGAGACCCAGTACTTC. Translated, it gives CASSWDTQETQYF.